The 18 T cell receptor beta chains below were found in one sample sequenced in a study of shared clonotypes between healthy human individuals. Some clones are missing from TCRdb's copy, which holds only in-frame ones; the method was immunoSEQ multiplex PCR. The profile shows 2 million to 2.5 million clones, about 90% of them singletons. Sequencing was carried out using naive CD4+ T cells from PBMCs. Regarding subset: CD45RA+ positively selected. The receptors were sampled from a man between 18 and 35 years old in good health. Some clones in this sample may be carry-over from other donors' samples.

This chain uses TRBV28 with TRBJ1-1, with D unresolved. This CDR3 has 16 residues. V gave up 1 base and J gave up 3 bases, with 15 bases separating them. CDR1 and CDR2 (germline): MDHEN, SYDVKM. The CDR3 DNA reads TGTGCCAGCAGTTTATTGCCAGGAAGGATGGACACTGAAGCTTTCTTT. It yields the protein CASSLLPGRMDTEAFF.

Comments on this clone: Within the sample, other DNA sequences also encode this same CDR3. The V gene is TRBV5-1, the J gene TRBJ1-1, with no clear D. Germline CDR1 and CDR2: SGHRS and YFSETQ. The CDR3 is 14 amino acids. With 2 bases removed from V and 1 base from J, the gap between germline ends came to 9 bases. Here the CDR3 DNA reads TGCGCCAGCAGCTTATATCCAGGGAACACTGAAGCTTTCTTT. Its translation: CASSLYPGNTEAFF.

This chain joins TRBV7-2 and TRBJ2-7, with TRBD2 matching 8 bases. Germline V lookup: CDR1 SGHTA, CDR2 FQGNSA. This CDR3 is built from 15 residues. J was trimmed by 2 bases and V by 5 bases; bases with no gene match: 8. CDR3 sequence reads: CASSPSAGETYEQYF. CDR3 nucleotides: TGTGCCAGCAGCCCCTCAGCGGGAGAAACCTACGAGCAGTACTTC.

The genes are TRBV28 and TRBJ1-2, with TRBD1 identical over 9 bases. Losses at the gene ends were 5 bases for V and 4 bases for J; bases not matched to a gene: 5. The germline gives CDR1 MDHEN, CDR2 SYDVKM. The CDR3 runs 14 residues. The CDR3 sequence is CASSPGQGVYGYTF. CDR3 in DNA: TGTGCCAGCAGTCCGGGACAGGGAGTCTATGGCTACACCTTC.

In the case of this clone: Other DNA variants within this sample encode the same CDR3. V is TRBV18 and J is TRBJ2-5, with D possibly being TRBD1 (5 bases). CDR3 length: 13 amino acids. CDR1 and CDR2 (germline): KGHSH, LQKENI. V lost 6 bases and J lost 2, with 10 bases in between. The DNA of the CDR3 is TGTGCCAGCTCTGCAGGGCTGCAAGAGACCCAGTACTTC. Amino acid sequence: CASSAGLQETQYF.

The chain recombines TRBV5-1 with TRBJ2-2; D is undetermined. Trimming stripped 0 bases from V and 6 bases from J, with 12 bases between. Germline V gene data show CDR1 as SGHRS and CDR2 as YFSETQ. The CDR3 is 15 residues long. As DNA, the CDR3 is TGCGCCAGCAGCTTGGGAAGGTCGGGCGCCGGGGAGCTGTTTTTT. Translated, it gives CASSLGRSGAGELFF. Full variable domain (remainder filled in from reference TRBV5-1 and TRBJ2-2): KAGVTQTPRYLIKTRGQQVTLSCSPISGHRSVSWYQQTPGQGLQFLFEYFSETQRNKGNFPGRFSGRQFSNSRSEMNVSTLELGDSALYLCASSLGRSGAGELFFGEGSRLTVL.

The CDR3 DNA sequence: TGCAGCGTGGGGGACAGGGGGACTGGGGCCAACGTCCTGACTTTC. This sequence encodes CSVGDRGTGANVLTF. This chain links TRBV29-1 with TRBJ2-6; 11 bases line up with TRBD1. Trimming took 6 bases from V and 2 from J; bases not matched to a gene: 3. Germline CDR1 and CDR2: SQVTM and ANQGSEA. This CDR3 has 15 amino acids. Supplemented by reference TRBV29-1 and TRBJ2-6, the full variable domain reads SAVISQKPSRDICQRGTSLTIQCQVDSQVTMMFWYRQQPGQSLTLIATANQGSEATYESGFVIDKFPISRPNLTFSTLTVSNMSPEDSSIYLCSVGDRGTGANVLTFGAGSRLTVL.

V and J are TRBV10-3 and TRBJ2-1, with 11 bases that match TRBD1. The V and J ends lost 4 bases and 16 bases, in that order; junction bases with no gene match: 12. The CDR3 has 14 amino acids. Germline loops: CDR1 ENHRY, CDR2 SYGVKD. CDR3 bases: TGTGCCATCAGTGGTTCCGGGACAGGGGGACGATACTTCTTC. Translating it yields CAISGSGTGGRYFF.

The CDR3: CASRLTGLDYGYTF. The CDR3 bases are TGTGCCAGCAGGCTAACAGGGCTGGACTATGGCTACACCTTC. This rearrangement joins TRBV28 to TRBJ1-2, with D maybe TRBD1 (6 bases). Trimming shortened V by 6 bases and J by 3 bases, and 14 bases separated the two germline ends. Germline V gene data show CDR1 as MDHEN and CDR2 as SYDVKM. The CDR3 sequence is 14 residues long.

The chain links TRBV5-1 to TRBJ1-3; no firm D call. The V gene's germline CDR1 is SGHRS and CDR2 YFSETQ. This CDR3 comprises 16 residues. Trimming took 0 bases from V and 0 from J, leaving 10 bases between them. The CDR3 bases are TGCGCCAGCAGCTTGGGAAACAGAAACTCTGGAAACACCATATATTTT. Translating it yields CASSLGNRNSGNTIYF.

This chain links TRBV12-5 with TRBJ1-1; D unresolved. The CDR3 is 13 residues long. Germline-derived CDR1 and CDR2 are LGHNT and FRNRAP. V was pared by 5 bases and J by 3 bases, with 10 bases between. CDR3 DNA: TGTGCTAGTGGTCTCCCGAGCGACACTGAAGCTTTCTTT. Translation gives CASGLPSDTEAFF.

The rearrangement joins TRBV28 to TRBJ1-1; D perhaps matches TRBD1 (6 bases). The germline V gene encodes CDR1 MDHEN and CDR2 SYDVKM. This CDR3 has 12 amino acids. Trimming took off 2 bases at V and 10 bases at J, with 11 bases between the two ends. The CDR3 nucleotides read TGTGCCAGCAGTTTAAACAGGGCTCTAGCTTTCTTT. The encoded protein is CASSLNRALAFF.

Written as DNA, the CDR3 is TGTGCCAGCGGGAAAGAGGGGTTTTGGGACGAGCAGTACTTC. This sequence encodes CASGKEGFWDEQYF. The chain employs TRBV2 and TRBJ2-7, with D tentatively TRBD1 or TRBD2 (5 bases each). Trimming left V 8 bases short and J 5 bases short, with 19 bases between. The germline V gene encodes CDR1 SNHLY and CDR2 FYNNEI. This CDR3 has 14 amino acids.

The V call is TRBV25-1, the J call TRBJ2-7, with TRBD2 as a possible D gene (5 bases). From germline, CDR1 is MGHDK and CDR2 SYGVNS. The CDR3 has 14 residues. V was pared by 5 bases and J by 1 base, with 12 bases between. This chain's CDR3 is CASSQQRTSYEQYF. CDR3 in DNA: TGTGCCAGCAGTCAACAGAGGACTTCCTACGAGCAGTACTTC.

The chain combines TRBV25-1 with TRBJ2-7; 8 bases are a match to TRBD2. The V gene's germline CDR1 is MGHDK and CDR2 SYGVNS. This CDR3 has 17 residues. J lost 1 base, V lost 0 bases, and 8 bases had no gene match. The CDR3 bases are TGTGCCAGCAGTGAATATGGACGTGGCGGGAGGTCCTACGAGCAGTACTTC. This codes for CASSEYGRGGRSYEQYF.

This chain connects TRBV15 to TRBJ2-5, with TRBD2 identical over 8 bases. With 0 bases clipped from V and 5 bases from J, the junction kept 8 bases outside the gene matches. This CDR3 spans 16 amino acids. Germline V lookup: CDR1 LNHNV, CDR2 YYDKDF (reference sequence). The DNA of the CDR3 is TGTGCCACCAGCAGAGATAAGGCGGGAGGCGTTGAGACCCAGTACTTC. It codes for CATSRDKAGGVETQYF.

Of note for this clone: This same CDR3 is encoded by further DNA sequences in the sample. The chain carries TRBV2 and TRBJ1-5, with D possibly TRBD1 on 6 matching bases. Trimming stripped 5 bases from V and 2 bases from J, with 13 bases between. CDR1 is SNHLY, CDR2 FYNNEI, per germline. CDR3 length: 15 residues. The CDR3 nucleotides read TGTGCCAGCAGTTGGGGGGGGCTGGGCAATCAGCCCCAGCATTTT. Translating gives CASSWGGLGNQPQHF.

The gene calls are TRBV29-1 and TRBJ1-1; D uncertain. The germline V gene encodes CDR1 SQVTM and CDR2 ANQGSEA. The CDR3 is 13 amino acids. Trimming took off 6 bases at V and 0 bases at J, with 11 bases between the two ends. The CDR3 DNA reads as TGCAGCGTAGATTTTCAGATGAACACTGAAGCTTTCTTT. Protein product: CSVDFQMNTEAFF.